This entry lists 27 T cell receptor beta chains sequenced from one sample in a study of identical twins. From the 5' RACE reads, TCRdb called clonotypes with MiXCR, one entry per CDR3 protein. The profile shows 1.5 million or so distinct CDR3 sequences, about 32% of them singletons. Sequenced: cord blood. The source is a newborn girl in good health.

The chain uses TRBV21-1 and TRBJ1-5; TRBD1 is the table's D call and was not checked against the DNA. TRBV21-1 is an annotated pseudogene. This CDR3 has 17 residues. The CDR3 nucleotides are TGTGCCAGCAGCAAAGTGGGGTGGACAGGGGACAATCAGCCCCAGCATTTT. Protein sequence: CASSKVGWTGDNQPQHF.

This clonotype was observed many times. The chain is built from TRBV3-1 and TRBJ2-3, with 7 bases lining up with TRBD1. This CDR3 spans 15 amino acids. CDR1 is LGHDT and CDR2 is YNNKEL in the germline V gene (reference sequence). The trim removed 4 bases at V and 1 base at J, leaving 5 bases unmatched. The CDR3 DNA reads as TGTGCCAGCAGCCCGACAGGGAGTGGCACAGATACGCAGTATTTT. Residues: CASSPTGSGTDTQYF.

The rearrangement uses TRBV6-1 and TRBJ1-1, with no clear D. The germline V gene encodes CDR1 MNHNS and CDR2 SASEGT. Trimming cost V 6 bases and J 0 bases, with 14 bases left between them. This CDR3 has 15 residues. The CDR3 protein is CASRWTRLVNTEAFF. The CDR3 bases are TGTGCCAGCAGATGGACCCGGCTAGTGAACACTGAAGCTTTCTTT.

This chain connects TRBV20-1 to TRBJ1-5, with TRBD1 identical over 7 bases. From germline, CDR1 is DFQATT and CDR2 SNEGSKA (reference sequence). The CDR3 loop spans 14 amino acids. J lost 2 bases, V lost 3 bases, and 4 bases had no gene match. The CDR3 region is CSASGGQGNQPQHF. As DNA, the CDR3 is TGCAGTGCTAGTGGTGGACAGGGCAATCAGCCCCAGCATTTT.

The chain has TRBV5-1 and TRBJ2-1, with TRBD1 matching 11 bases. V was clipped by 2 bases and J by 3 bases; unmatched bases: 4. The CDR3 has 16 amino acids. Germline assignment: CDR1 SGHRS and CDR2 YFSETQ. CDR3: CASSFRTGGGYNEQFF. As DNA, the CDR3 is TGCGCCAGCAGCTTTAGGACAGGGGGCGGCTACAATGAGCAGTTCTTC. The full variable domain, completed using reference TRBV5-1 and TRBJ2-1, is KAGVTQTPRYLIKTRGQQVTLSCSPISGHRSVSWYQQTPGQGLQFLFEYFSETQRNKGNFPGRFSGRQFSNSRSEMNVSTLELGDSALYLCASSFRTGGGYNEQFFGPGTRLTVL.

A few counts support this clonotype. This chain joins TRBV29-1 and TRBJ1-6; no firm D call. Trimming removed 4 bases at V and 0 bases at J, with 4 bases between. The germline V gene encodes CDR1 SQVTM and CDR2 ANQGSEA. The CDR3 consists of 13 residues. Written as DNA, the CDR3 is TGCAGCGTTGCGAGCTCCTATAATTCACCCCTCCACTTT. Translated: CSVASSYNSPLHF.

This clonotype came up a few times. The V call is TRBV7-6, the J call TRBJ2-1; 10 bases line up with TRBD2. The germline V gene has CDR1 SGHVS and CDR2 FNYEAQ. This CDR3 region has 18 residues. The trim removed 2 bases at V and 4 bases at J, leaving 11 bases unmatched. CDR3 DNA: TGTGCCAGCAGCTTATGGCAGCGGGGGGGTCTAAGATACAATGAGCAGTTCTTC. It translates to CASSLWQRGGLRYNEQFF.

Concerning this clonotype itself: At one end, the junction sequence differs from germline, possibly due to a read error. J is TRBJ1-1 and V is TRBV4-1; tentatively, D is TRBD1 (5 bases). The CDR3 is 13 amino acids. The germline V gene encodes CDR1 MGHRA and CDR2 YSYEKL. CDR3 residues: CASSQGGNTGAFF. The DNA for the CDR3 is TGCGCCAGCAGCCAAGGGGGGAACACTGGAGCTTTCTTT.

This clonotype was counted only a few times. The V gene is TRBV10-2, the J gene TRBJ2-3; D call uncertain. The length of the CDR3 is 17 residues. Germline lookup yields CDR1 WSHSY and CDR2 SAAADI. The V end lost 3 bases, the J end lost 2 bases, and 18 bases lay between the germline ends. The CDR3 reads CASSDPFGRGHTDTQYF. The CDR3 DNA is TGCGCCAGCAGTGACCCGTTCGGTCGTGGCCACACAGATACGCAGTATTTT.

The sample holds many counts of this clonotype. This rearrangement joins TRBV29-1 to TRBJ2-7, with 8 nucleotides matching TRBD1. The germline gives CDR1 SQVTM, CDR2 ANQGSEA. The CDR3 has 14 residues. With V trimmed by 5 bases and J by 1 base, 7 bases remained unmatched. CDR3 DNA: TGCAGCGTTAGCATCCGGGACAGGTCCTACGAGCAGTACTTC. This gives the protein CSVSIRDRSYEQYF.

This clonotype has a handful of counts. The chain links TRBV20-1 to TRBJ1-4; TRBD1 might be the D (6 bases). Between the trimmed V and J ends, which lost 5 bases and 6 bases, there was a span of 13 bases. This CDR3 has 13 amino acids. Germline CDR1 DFQATT, CDR2 SNEGSKA (reference sequence). The CDR3 coding sequence is TGCAGTGCTCGTACAGGGAGCTATGAAAAACTGTTTTTT. It is translated as CSARTGSYEKLFF.

This chain connects TRBV10-3 to TRBJ1-5; TRBD1 is a possible D gene (6 bases). Germline CDR1 ENHRY, CDR2 SYGVKD. The CDR3 runs to 15 residues. V was trimmed by 2 bases and J by 4 bases, leaving 12 bases between them. The CDR3 region is CAISEKNRDNQPQHF. In nucleotides, the CDR3 is TGTGCCATCAGTGAGAAAAACAGGGATAATCAGCCCCAGCATTTT.

This chain uses TRBV4-2 with TRBJ2-7; D is perhaps TRBD1 or TRBD2 (5 bases each). V lost 2 bases to trimming and J lost 2 bases, with 10 bases between them. This CDR3 comprises 14 residues. From germline, CDR1 is LGHNA and CDR2 YNFKEQ. DNA for the CDR3: TGTGCCAGCAGCCAACGGGGCAGCCCCTACGAGCAGTACTTC. Translating gives CASSQRGSPYEQYF.

Here the CDR3 DNA reads TGCAGTGCCCCGACTTCCGCAAGGGATCCACCCCTCCACTTT. Residues: CSAPTSARDPPLHF. The chain couples TRBV20-1 to TRBJ1-6; no definite D call. V lost 6 bases and J lost 11, with 20 bases in between. CDR3 length: 14 residues. The V gene's germline CDR1 is DFQATT and CDR2 SNEGSKA (reference sequence).

This clonotype was seen a few times. This rearrangement joins TRBV20-1 to TRBJ2-7; no definite D call. V was trimmed by 1 base and J by 1 base, leaving 11 bases between them. The CDR3 runs 14 residues. The germline gives CDR1 DFQATT, CDR2 SNEGSKA (reference sequence). The CDR3 sequence is CSARGVHASYEQYF. The CDR3 nucleotides are TGCAGTGCTAGAGGGGTTCATGCTTCCTACGAGCAGTACTTC.

A note on this clonotype: One end of the junction is discordant with germline, which a read error may explain. The chain recombines TRBV20-1 with TRBJ2-4, with 7 positions matching TRBD1. Germline lookup yields CDR1 DFQATT and CDR2 SNEGSKA (reference sequence). CDR3 length: 19 residues. CDR3 residues: CSARDVWGQIGSGKDIQYF. CDR3 nucleotide sequence: TGCAGTGCTAGAGATGTCTGGGGACAGATCGGTAGTGGCAAAGACATTCAGTACTTC.

The rearrangement links TRBV7-2 to TRBJ1-1, with D hard to call. The germline V and J ends were trimmed by 1 base and 4 bases, with 13 bases remaining between them. The CDR3 is 15 amino acids. CDR1 and CDR2 from the germline V gene are SGHTA and FQGNSA. The CDR3 sequence is CASSLVGQVLTEAFF. CDR3 coding DNA: TGTGCCAGCAGCTTAGTTGGGCAGGTCCTCACTGAAGCTTTCTTT. Full variable domain (remainder filled in from reference TRBV7-2 and TRBJ1-1): GAGVSQSPSNKVTEKGKDVELRCDPISGHTALYWYRQSLGQGLEFLIYFQGNSAPDKSGLPSDRFSAERTGGSVSTLTIQRTQQEDSAVYLCASSLVGQVLTEAFFGQGTRLTVV.

This sequence joins TRBV20-1 and TRBJ2-7; TRBD1 agrees at 8 bases. Germline V gene data show CDR1 as DFQATT and CDR2 as SNEGSKA (reference sequence). This CDR3 contains 15 residues. V lost 3 bases and J lost 0; bases outside the gene matches: 7. CDR3 nucleotides: TGCAGTGCTAGGGCCCGGGACAGGCCCTCCTACGAGCAGTACTTC. Amino acids: CSARARDRPSYEQYF.

This clonotype was counted a few times. The chain links TRBV4-1 to TRBJ2-1, with 7 bases identical to TRBD2. Germline loops: CDR1 MGHRA, CDR2 YSYEKL. The CDR3 is 14 residues long. The junction had 6 bases not matched to a gene; V was cut back by 6 bases and J by 4 bases. The CDR3 here is CASRPLAVYNEQFF. The CDR3 bases are TGCGCCAGCAGACCCCTAGCGGTTTACAATGAGCAGTTCTTC.

A word on this clonotype: At one end the junction does not follow the germline gene, possibly because of a read error. The chain has TRBV27 and TRBJ1-2; D might be TRBD1 (5 bases). Germline V lookup: CDR1 MNHEY, CDR2 SMNVEV (reference sequence). This CDR3 contains 12 residues. Here the CDR3 reads CAGSFRGAGYTF. In nucleotides, the CDR3 is TGTGCCGGCAGTTTTAGAGGGGCCGGCTACACCTTC.

This rearrangement joins TRBV5-1 to TRBJ2-7; D could derive from TRBD1 or TRBD2 (5 bases each). V was shortened by 0 bases and J by 3 bases, with 10 bases between the two germline ends. The CDR3 runs 14 residues. Germline lookup yields CDR1 SGHRS and CDR2 YFSETQ. The DNA for the CDR3 is TGCGCCAGCAGCTTGGCGGGACCGAACTACGAGCAGTACTTC. It codes for CASSLAGPNYEQYF.

The rearrangement uses TRBV3-1 and TRBJ2-7; 12 nucleotides match TRBD2. The germline V gene has CDR1 LGHDT and CDR2 YNNKEL (reference sequence). There are 18 residues in the CDR3. V lost 1 base and J lost 5; bases outside the gene matches: 12. CDR3 in amino acids: CASSQGLAGEFYVDEQYF. The CDR3 DNA follows: TGTGCCAGCAGCCAAGGACTAGCGGGAGAATTTTACGTCGACGAGCAGTACTTC.

As regards this clonotype: At one end the junction does not follow the germline gene, possibly because of a read error. CDR3 bases: TGTGCCAGCAGCGGGGACTACGAGGGCGAGCGGTACTTC. Translated: CASSGDYEGERYF. The chain joins TRBV3-1 to TRBJ2-7; TRBD2 agrees at 7 bases. The CDR3 loop spans 13 amino acids. CDR1 is LGHDT and CDR2 is YNNKEL in the germline V gene (reference sequence).

Remarks on this clonotype: One end of the junction does not line up with germline, which may come from a read error. V gene TRBV28 combines with J gene TRBJ2-6; D call uncertain. CDR3 length equals 19 residues. CDR1 is MDHEN and CDR2 is SYDVKM in the germline V gene. CDR3 in amino acids: CASSSQSYGPHSEANVLTF. CDR3 DNA sequence: TGTGCCAGCAGTTCGCAGTCTTACGGGCCCCACTCTGAGGCCAACGTCCTGACTTTC.

The table lists this clonotype with many counts. This chain connects TRBV20-1 to TRBJ2-1; 7 nucleotides align to TRBD2. Gene TRBJ2-7 matches the end of the DNA better, so the J call may be wrong. Looked up from germline, CDR1 is DFQATT and CDR2 is SNEGSKA (reference sequence). This CDR3 comprises 14 residues. This CDR3 is CSARGGSSYNEQYF. The CDR3 nucleotides read TGCAGTGCTAGGGGCGGGAGCTCCTACAATGAGCAGTACTTC.

V is TRBV4-3 and J is TRBJ2-5; no definite D call. The J call may be in error: the DNA end matches TRBJ2-7 better. The germline gives CDR1 LGHNA, CDR2 YSLEER. The length of the CDR3 is 14 residues. The CDR3 DNA is TGCGCCAGCAGCACCCACGTAGCAGGAAACGAGCAGTACTTC. It yields the protein CASSTHVAGNEQYF.

This chain connects TRBV7-6 to TRBJ1-1; D is perhaps TRBD1 (5 bases). V was shortened by 0 bases and J by 1 base, with 15 bases between the two germline ends. This CDR3 has 17 residues. Germline V gives CDR1 SGHVS, CDR2 FNYEAQ. The CDR3 protein is CASSLAGSQGPNTEAFF. The CDR3 region has the DNA TGTGCCAGCAGCTTAGCGGGAAGTCAGGGACCGAACACTGAAGCTTTCTTT.